The 12 T cell receptor beta chains presented below share a single source sample, sequenced in a study of control samples from healthy donors and cancer patients. Profiled with immunoSEQ multiplex PCR; TCRdb holds only in-frame clones, not every one. The sample yields about 250,000 clones, 82% seen once. The specimen was PBMCs. The source is a woman in her sixties with lung cancer.

The chain is built from TRBV5-4 and TRBJ2-2; 8 nucleotides align to TRBD2. Trimming at V came to 4 bases and at J to 2 bases, leaving 10 bases not matched to a gene. This CDR3 comprises 17 residues. Germline V lookup: CDR1 SGHNT, CDR2 YYREEE (reference sequence). The CDR3 spells CASSPKGRGANTGELFF. The CDR3 DNA reads TGTGCCAGCAGCCCCAAAGGGCGGGGGGCTAACACCGGGGAGCTGTTTTTT.

This clone appeared a few times. The chain links TRBV15 to TRBJ1-6, with 10 bases identical to TRBD1. Germline V gives CDR1 LNHNV, CDR2 YYDKDF (reference sequence). The CDR3 totals 15 residues. The V gene end was trimmed by 0 bases and the J gene end by 7 bases; junction bases not matched to a gene: 0. CDR3 nucleotide sequence: TGTGCCACCAGCAGAGAGACAGGGGGCAATTCACCCCTCCACTTT. The encoded protein is CATSRETGGNSPLHF.

This chain connects TRBV2 to TRBJ2-3; 13 nucleotides align to TRBD2. Per germline, CDR1 SNHLY and CDR2 FYNNEI. V shed 1 base, J shed 4 bases, and the junction held 5 bases outside the gene matches. The CDR3 spans 17 residues. The CDR3 loop is CASSEEGLAGVADTQYF. Here the CDR3 DNA reads TGTGCCAGCAGTGAAGAAGGACTAGCGGGAGTAGCAGATACGCAGTATTTT.

The chain uses TRBV19 and TRBJ2-7, with TRBD2 matching 8 bases. CDR3 size: 14 residues. Trimming removed 8 bases from V and 2 bases from J; junction bases left unmatched: 8. Germline lookup yields CDR1 LNHDA and CDR2 SQIVND (reference sequence). CDR3 nucleotides: TGTGCCAGTGCCCGGGCGGGGGGTACCTACGAGCAGTACTTC. It specifies CASARAGGTYEQYF.

Worth noting for this clone: Being one base from a much bigger clone, this may be a read error. V usage is TRBV12-3 or TRBV12-4 and J usage is TRBJ1-5; D possibly corresponds to TRBD1 (6 bases). V lost 5 bases, J lost 7 bases, and 12 bases lay in between. This CDR3 contains 13 residues. CDR3 sequence: CASSPTGKQPQHF. CDR3 in DNA: TGTGCCAGCAGTCCTACAGGGAAACAGCCCCAGCATTTT.

The chain employs TRBV19 and TRBJ1-1; D gene uncertain. Germline V gene data show CDR1 as LNHDA and CDR2 as SQIVND (reference sequence). This CDR3 is 14 amino acids long. Trimming shortened V by 3 bases and J by 4 bases, and 12 bases separated the two germline ends. CDR3 sequence: CASSMGSLSTEAFF. Here the CDR3 DNA reads TGTGCCAGTAGTATGGGCAGCTTGAGCACTGAAGCTTTCTTT.

V and J are TRBV9 and TRBJ1-2; maybe TRBD1 (6 bases). The germline V gene encodes CDR1 SGDLS and CDR2 YYNGEE. Deletions cut 3 bases from V and 2 bases from J, with 8 bases between. This CDR3 comprises 13 residues. The CDR3 here is CASSAGTNYGYTF. The CDR3 nucleotides read TGTGCCAGCAGCGCCGGGACAAACTATGGCTACACCTTC.

In DNA form, the CDR3 reads TGTGCCAGCAGTTACTTCGGGACAGGTTTGAAAGAAGCTTTCTTT. This gives the protein CASSYFGTGLKEAFF. The chain joins TRBV6-5 to TRBJ1-1, with 8 positions matching TRBD1. V shed 1 base and J 8 bases; nucleotides not matched to a gene: 9. Germline values: CDR1 MNHEY, CDR2 SVGAGI. The CDR3 runs 15 residues.

This sequence joins TRBV9 and TRBJ1-2, with a weak D call TRBD1 (5 bases). The CDR3 runs 15 residues. Deletions cut 2 bases from V and 0 bases from J, with 11 bases between. Germline lookup yields CDR1 SGDLS and CDR2 YYNGEE. The CDR3 reads CASSVSQGSNYGYTF. The CDR3 nucleotides are TGTGCCAGCAGCGTGTCTCAGGGATCTAACTATGGCTACACCTTC.

This clone appeared a few times. The chain links TRBV9 to TRBJ2-2, with D tentatively TRBD2 (7 bases). Germline-derived CDR1 and CDR2 are SGDLS and YYNGEE. Trimming cost V 4 bases and J 2 bases, with 12 bases left between them. CDR3 size: 15 residues. The CDR3, as DNA: TGTGCCAGCAGCCCTACGGGGGGCAACACCGGGGAGCTGTTTTTT. This sequence encodes CASSPTGGNTGELFF.

The rearrangement joins TRBV28 to TRBJ2-7, with D perhaps assigned TRBD1 or TRBD2 (5 bases each). CDR3 size: 14 residues. The germline V gene has CDR1 MDHEN and CDR2 SYDVKM. V was trimmed by 2 bases and J by 2 bases, leaving 10 bases between them. CDR3 protein: CASSLGDGPYEQYF. CDR3 DNA: TGTGCCAGCAGTTTAGGGGACGGACCCTACGAGCAGTACTTC.

J is TRBJ2-1 and V is TRBV28; no firm D call. Germline loops: CDR1 MDHEN, CDR2 SYDVKM. This CDR3 spans 16 amino acids. V lost 3 bases and J 3 bases, leaving 15 bases between the germline ends. The CDR3 coding sequence is TGTGCCAGCAGTTTCCATCTTCGGAACCACTACAATGAGCAGTTCTTC. Translation: CASSFHLRNHYNEQFF.